Sequencing of this TCR beta chain was carried out in a study of control samples from healthy donors and cancer patients. Some clones are missing from TCRdb's copy, which holds only in-frame ones; the method was immunoSEQ multiplex PCR. The table includes about 140,000 clones, around 90% detected once. This CDR3 has 15 amino acids. Germline CDR1 is MDHEN and CDR2 is SYDVKM. The ends were cut back, 4 bases at V and 5 bases at J, with 17 bases in the middle. This chain links TRBV28 with TRBJ1-2; D remains unclear. Sequenced: blood. The TCR was taken from a man aged 25 to 40 in good health. CDR3 coding DNA: TGTGCCAGCAGTTCCCCCGAAAGACACCTGTATGGCTACACCTTC. It specifies CASSSPERHLYGYTF.